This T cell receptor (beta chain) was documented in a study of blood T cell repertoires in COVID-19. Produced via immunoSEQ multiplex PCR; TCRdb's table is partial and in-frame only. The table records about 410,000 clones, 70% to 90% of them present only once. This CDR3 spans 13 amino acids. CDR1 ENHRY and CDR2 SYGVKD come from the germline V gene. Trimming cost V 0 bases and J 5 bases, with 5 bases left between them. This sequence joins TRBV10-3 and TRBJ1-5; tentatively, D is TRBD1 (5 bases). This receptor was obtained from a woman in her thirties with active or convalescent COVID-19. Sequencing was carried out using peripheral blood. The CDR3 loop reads CAISESQDQPQHF. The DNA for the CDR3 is TGTGCCATCAGTGAGTCACAGGATCAGCCCCAGCATTTT.